The TCR beta chain described here comes from a study of OX40 agonist ivuxolimab in advanced cancers. On the study more broadly: Every 2 weeks, patients got intravenous ivuxolimab at one of six dose levels (0.01-10 mg/kg). Earlier anti-PD-1, anti-PD-L1 or anti-CTLA-4 therapy was permitted; 30% to 45% had received some. Notes on the study in general: At 0.1 to 3.0 mg/kg and by week 6, clonal expansion occurred in CD4+ and CD8+ blood T cells. Expanded clones tended on average to be more numerous among CD8+ T cells than CD4+.

Assay used: immunoSEQ multiplex PCR; TCRdb lists only in-frame clones, some missing. The repertoire includes approximately 98,000 clones, 91% of them detected once, and about 0.67% sits in the top ten. V was trimmed by 6 bases and J by 6 bases, leaving 15 bases between them. Germline CDR1 is LNHDA and CDR2 is SQIVND (reference sequence). This CDR3 has 13 residues. Concerning this clone: Its matching antigen is unknown.

Sequencing was performed on CD4+ or CD8+ T cells sorted from blood, taken in a trial of the OX40 agonist ivuxolimab. J is TRBJ2-7 and V is TRBV19, with D tentatively TRBD2 (6 bases). The clonotype was recovered from an adult with an advanced solid tumor such as melanoma, head and neck, liver or kidney cancer. CDR3 DNA sequence: TGTGCCAGTAGCCACGGAGGGGCGGGCGAGCAGTACTTC. Its protein is CASSHGGAGEQYF.